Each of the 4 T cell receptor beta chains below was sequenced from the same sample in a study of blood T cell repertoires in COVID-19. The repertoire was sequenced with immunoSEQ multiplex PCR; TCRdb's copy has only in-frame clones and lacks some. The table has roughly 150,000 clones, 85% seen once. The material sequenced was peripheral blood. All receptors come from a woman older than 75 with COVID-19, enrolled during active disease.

CDR3 protein: CASSSDRGGADTQYF. The CDR3, as DNA: TGCGCCAGCAGCTCTGACAGGGGGGGTGCGGATACGCAGTATTTT. This chain joins TRBV5-1 and TRBJ2-3; 9 bases fit TRBD1. CDR1 and CDR2 (germline): SGHRS, YFSETQ. This CDR3 is 15 amino acids long. Germline trimming cut 3 bases from V and 6 bases from J; bases unmatched to any gene: 8.

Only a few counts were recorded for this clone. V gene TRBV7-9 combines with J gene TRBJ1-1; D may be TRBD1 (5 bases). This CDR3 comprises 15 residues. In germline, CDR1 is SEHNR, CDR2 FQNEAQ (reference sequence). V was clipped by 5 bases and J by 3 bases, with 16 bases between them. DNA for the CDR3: TGTGCCAGCAGCGCCACGGGGGTGGCCTACACTGAAGCTTTCTTT. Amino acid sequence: CASSATGVAYTEAFF.

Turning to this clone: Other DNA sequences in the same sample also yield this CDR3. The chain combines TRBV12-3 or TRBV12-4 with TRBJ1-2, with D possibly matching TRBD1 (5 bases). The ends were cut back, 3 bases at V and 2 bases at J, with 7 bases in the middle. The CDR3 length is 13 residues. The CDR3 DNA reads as TGTGCCAGCAGTTTGGGGCAGAACTATGGCTACACCTTC. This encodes CASSLGQNYGYTF.

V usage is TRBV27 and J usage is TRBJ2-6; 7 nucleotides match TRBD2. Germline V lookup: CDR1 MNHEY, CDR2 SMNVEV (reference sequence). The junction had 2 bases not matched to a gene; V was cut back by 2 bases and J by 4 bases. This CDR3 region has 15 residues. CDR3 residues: CASSLRLAGANVLTF. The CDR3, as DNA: TGTGCCAGCAGTTTAAGACTAGCAGGGGCCAACGTCCTGACTTTC.